This passage covers 18 T cell receptor beta chains from one sample sequenced in a study of blood T cell repertoires in COVID-19. Repertoires were generated with immunoSEQ multiplex PCR, while TCRdb's copy carries only in-frame clones and drops some. The data hold some 340,000 clones, with about four fifths observed a single time. The sample was peripheral blood. These receptors were taken from a man aged 25-45 years with active or convalescent COVID-19.

The rearrangement joins TRBV3-1 (or the pseudogene TRBV3-2) to TRBJ1-2; TRBD1 might be the D (5 bases). The CDR3 is 11 residues long. Germline V gene data show CDR1 as LGHDT and CDR2 as YNNKEL (reference sequence). V was shortened by 6 bases and J by 8 bases, with 10 bases between the two germline ends. The CDR3 reads CASSDRVGYTF. The DNA of the CDR3 is TGTGCCAGCAGTGACAGAGTCGGCTACACCTTC.

This chain links TRBV10-3 with TRBJ2-1; 10 nucleotides align to TRBD2. The V and J ends lost 5 bases and 4 bases, in that order; junction bases with no gene match: 5. CDR1 and CDR2 (germline): ENHRY, SYGVKD. The CDR3 runs 15 residues. The CDR3 region has the DNA TGTGCCATCAGTAGTCTAGCGGGAGCTTACAATGAGCAGTTCTTC. Translating it yields CAISSLAGAYNEQFF.

The rearrangement joins TRBV18 to TRBJ1-5, with TRBD1 identical over 7 bases. Germline trimming cut 0 bases from V and 0 bases from J; bases unmatched to any gene: 8. CDR1 KGHSH and CDR2 LQKENI come from the germline V gene. CDR3 size: 18 residues. As DNA, the CDR3 is TGTGCCAGCTCACCACCCCAAGGAGGGGGCTATAGCAATCAGCCCCAGCATTTT. The encoded protein is CASSPPQGGGYSNQPQHF. Full variable domain (missing parts from reference TRBV18 and TRBJ1-5): NAGVMQNPRHLVRRRGQEARLRCSPMKGHSHVYWYRQLPEEGLKFMVYLQKENIIDESGMPKERFSAEFPKEGPSILRIQQVVRGDSAAYFCASSPPQGGGYSNQPQHFGDGTRLSIL.

This chain uses TRBV29-1 with TRBJ1-2, with 7 positions matching TRBD1. V was clipped by 3 bases and J by 4 bases; unmatched bases: 8. The CDR3 is made up of 14 amino acids. Per germline, CDR1 SQVTM and CDR2 ANQGSEA. The chain's CDR3 is CSVEDGDSFYGYTF. The CDR3 DNA follows: TGCAGCGTTGAGGATGGGGACAGCTTCTATGGCTACACCTTC.

The chain combines TRBV2 with TRBJ2-1; D gene uncertain. The CDR3 is 11 residues long. V was pared by 6 bases and J by 8 bases, with 8 bases between. From germline, CDR1 is SNHLY and CDR2 FYNNEI. This CDR3 is CASRGRDEQFF. The DNA for the CDR3 is TGTGCCAGCAGGGGTCGGGATGAGCAGTTCTTC.

In the case of this clone: Other nucleotide sequences in the sample specify the same CDR3. V is TRBV30 and J is TRBJ1-4; 10 positions agree with TRBD1. Germline-derived CDR1 and CDR2 are GTSNPN and SVGIG (reference sequence). The CDR3 extends over 14 amino acids. V lost 3 bases, J lost 5 bases, and 3 bases stayed unmatched. The CDR3 loop is CAWSVGQGNEKLFF. Written as DNA, the CDR3 is TGTGCCTGGAGCGTGGGACAGGGGAATGAAAAACTGTTTTTT.

CDR3 in amino acids: CASSDPGRNNEQFF. The CDR3 region has the DNA TGTGCCAGCAGTGACCCAGGGCGGAACAATGAGCAGTTCTTC. J is TRBJ2-1 and V is TRBV6-1, with D tentatively TRBD1 (5 bases). The CDR3 runs 14 residues. In germline, CDR1 is MNHNS, CDR2 SASEGT. With 3 bases removed from V and 5 bases from J, the gap between germline ends came to 11 bases.

The J gene is TRBJ1-5, the V gene TRBV10-3; 12 nucleotides match TRBD1. The CDR3 spans 18 residues. J was trimmed by 2 bases and V by 0 bases; bases with no gene match: 5. CDR1 ENHRY and CDR2 SYGVKD come from the germline V gene. In DNA, the CDR3 is TGTGCCATCAGTGAGTCAAGGGGGACAGGGGGCGGCAATCAGCCCCAGCATTTT. It yields the protein CAISESRGTGGGNQPQHF.

The chain has TRBV4-1 and TRBJ1-2; TRBD1 might be the D (5 bases). Germline V gives CDR1 MGHRA, CDR2 YSYEKL. The CDR3 covers 17 residues. Trimming stripped 3 bases from V and 5 bases from J, with 22 bases between. CDR3 sequence reads: CASSHDDSQLFYYGYTF. The CDR3 nucleotides are TGCGCCAGCAGCCATGACGACAGCCAACTTTTCTATTATGGCTACACCTTC.

V is TRBV21-1 and J is TRBJ1-3. TRBV21-1 is designated a pseudogene. The CDR3 runs 17 residues. DNA of the CDR3: TGTGCCAGCAGCACCTCTAGGACTGTGGACTCTGGAAACACCATATATTTT. The encoded protein is CASSTSRTVDSGNTIYF.

V is TRBV18 and J is TRBJ1-6, with TRBD1 matching over 9 bases. Germline lookup yields CDR1 KGHSH and CDR2 LQKENI. The V and J ends lost 2 bases and 7 bases, in that order; junction bases with no gene match: 9. The CDR3 runs to 17 residues. Here the CDR3 reads CASSPATAGQGNSPLHF. CDR3 DNA sequence: TGTGCCAGCTCACCAGCAACCGCCGGACAGGGGAATTCACCCCTCCACTTT.

The chain couples TRBV15 to TRBJ1-6; tentative D call: TRBD1 (5 bases). In germline, CDR1 is LNHNV, CDR2 YYDKDF (reference sequence). Deletions cut 0 bases from V and 4 bases from J, with 7 bases between. The CDR3 is 15 amino acids. CDR3: CATSRDTGYNSPLHF. DNA for the CDR3: TGTGCCACCAGCAGAGATACAGGTTATAATTCACCCCTCCACTTT.

The chain has TRBV14 and TRBJ1-5; unclear D gene. This CDR3 contains 18 residues. Trimming pared 2 bases from V and 0 bases from J, leaving 17 bases between. Per the germline V gene, CDR1 is SGHDN and CDR2 is FVKESK. In DNA, the CDR3 is TGTGCCAGCAGCCAAATTTTCCCGCGTCTCTATAGCAATCAGCCCCAGCATTTT. It is translated as CASSQIFPRLYSNQPQHF.

This clone appeared once. V gene TRBV4-3 combines with J gene TRBJ2-5; unclear D gene. The CDR3 extends over 14 amino acids. CDR1 and CDR2 (germline): LGHNA, YSLEER. Trimming stripped 0 bases from V and 4 bases from J, with 9 bases between. This CDR3 reads CASSQDRRVETQYF. DNA for the CDR3: TGCGCCAGCAGCCAAGATAGACGGGTAGAGACCCAGTACTTC.

CDR3: CASSPRTGGFYNEQFF. The CDR3 DNA is TGTGCCAGCAGCCCGAGGACGGGGGGGTTCTACAATGAGCAGTTCTTC. The V and J genes are TRBV5-8 and TRBJ2-1; 8 bases map to TRBD2. J lost 3 bases, V lost 4 bases, and 9 bases had no gene match. This CDR3 has 16 residues. Looked up from germline, CDR1 is SGHTS and CDR2 is YDEGEE.

This chain links TRBV7-2 with TRBJ2-2; D is unresolved. The V gene lost 1 base and the J gene lost 0 bases, with 9 bases spanning the gap. The CDR3 is 16 residues long. Germline V gene sequence: CDR1 SGHTA, CDR2 FQGNSA. This chain's CDR3 is CASSLVRVANTGELFF. The CDR3 DNA reads TGTGCCAGCAGCTTAGTTCGTGTTGCGAACACCGGGGAGCTGTTTTTT.

The CDR3 loop reads CASSIDRGVGNTIYF. CDR3 nucleotides: TGTGCCAGCAGCATCGACAGGGGTGTAGGGAACACCATATATTTT. The V call is TRBV9, the J call TRBJ1-3; 8 bases align to TRBD1. The germline V gene has CDR1 SGDLS and CDR2 YYNGEE. Losses at the gene ends were 4 bases for V and 7 bases for J; bases not matched to a gene: 10. CDR3 length equals 15 residues.

This clone was counted a few times. The chain uses TRBV11-2 and TRBJ1-2; D unresolved. The CDR3 contains 13 residues. Germline V gene lookup returns CDR1 SGHAT and CDR2 FQNNGV. The V gene lost 1 base and the J gene lost 4 bases, with 7 bases spanning the gap. In nucleotides, the CDR3 is TGTGCCAGCAGCTTAGGGGGAGGCTATGGCTACACCTTC. Translating it yields CASSLGGGYGYTF.